These T cell receptor beta chains were read from a single sample in a study of blood T cell repertoires in COVID-19. Profiled with immunoSEQ multiplex PCR; TCRdb holds only in-frame clones, not every one. The sample includes around 200,000 clones, about four fifths of them seen just once. What was sequenced was peripheral blood. Receptor source: a woman older than 75 with acute or convalescent COVID-19. Both conserved end residues are part of each CDR3. The order of the fields is J gene, V gene, clone size, D gene, CDR3 DNA, CDR3 protein. The D gene is left open where the match is weak. Where a row states a size, it is once, few, many or the class of an expanded clone; other rows omit it.

J gene: TRBJ1-4; V gene: TRBV11-2; clone size: NA; D gene: NA; CDR3 DNA: TGTGCCAGCAGCCCGGGGGGGGGTGAAAAACTGTTTTTT; CDR3 protein: CASSPGGGEKLFF
J gene: TRBJ1-5; V gene: TRBV5-8; clone size: NA; D gene: NA; CDR3 DNA: TGTGCCAGCAGCTTGGGCGGCAGGGGACAGCCCCAGCATTTT; CDR3 protein: CASSLGGRGQPQHF
J gene: TRBJ2-1; V gene: TRBV5-1; clone size: NA; D gene: NA; CDR3 DNA: TGCGCCAGCAGCTTAAACAGGCTAAATGAGCAGTTCTTC; CDR3 protein: CASSLNRLNEQFF
J gene: TRBJ1-1; V gene: TRBV5-1; clone size: NA; D gene: TRBD1; CDR3 DNA: TGCGCCAGCAGCTCAAGGACAGGGGGAGACACTGAAGCTTTCTTT; CDR3 protein: CASSSRTGGDTEAFF
J gene: TRBJ2-5; V gene: TRBV3-1/TRBV3-2; clone size: NA; D gene: NA; CDR3 DNA: TGTGCCAGCAGCCAAGATCTCGGGGTAGAGACCCAGTACTTC; CDR3 protein: CASSQDLGVETQYF
J gene: TRBJ2-7; V gene: TRBV3-1/TRBV3-2; clone size: once; D gene: TRBD1; CDR3 DNA: TGTGCCAGCAGCCACCGCAGAGGGGACAGGGACGAGGACGAGCAGTACTTC; CDR3 protein: CASSHRRGDRDEDEQYF
J gene: TRBJ1-1; V gene: TRBV7-2; clone size: NA; D gene: TRBD1; CDR3 DNA: TGTGCCAGCAGCCTTAATCCACAGGGGTTCACTGAAGCTTTCTTT; CDR3 protein: CASSLNPQGFTEAFF
J gene: TRBJ2-3; V gene: TRBV7-3; clone size: NA; D gene: NA; CDR3 DNA: TGTGCCAGCAGCAACCCCTCCGGGACTCCCGGAGATACGCAGTATTTT; CDR3 protein: CASSNPSGTPGDTQYF
J gene: TRBJ2-7; V gene: TRBV6-5; clone size: NA; D gene: TRBD2; CDR3 DNA: TGTGCCAGCCGGGGCGGGAGTGTCGACGAGCAGTACTTC; CDR3 protein: CASRGGSVDEQYF
J gene: TRBJ2-1; V gene: TRBV7-3; clone size: once; D gene: NA; CDR3 DNA: TGTGCCAGCAGCTATAGCGGATCTTACAATGAGCAGTTCTTC; CDR3 protein: CASSYSGSYNEQFF
J gene: TRBJ1-3; V gene: TRBV6-5; clone size: NA; D gene: TRBD1; CDR3 DNA: TGTGCCAGCAGTTCGATCGACAGGGGTTCTGGAAACACCATATATTTT; CDR3 protein: CASSSIDRGSGNTIYF
J gene: TRBJ1-1; V gene: TRBV9; clone size: NA; D gene: TRBD1; CDR3 DNA: TGTGCCAGCAGCCGGACAGGGGTAAACACTGAAGCTTTCTTT; CDR3 protein: CASSRTGVNTEAFF
J gene: TRBJ1-4; V gene: TRBV5-6; clone size: NA; D gene: TRBD1; CDR3 DNA: TGTGCCAGCAGCTTGGGGGCCGGGACAGGGGATGAAAAACTGTTTTTT; CDR3 protein: CASSLGAGTGDEKLFF
J gene: TRBJ1-2; V gene: TRBV18; clone size: NA; D gene: NA; CDR3 DNA: TGTGCCAGCTCACCATCGGGGAACTATGGCTACACCTTC; CDR3 protein: CASSPSGNYGYTF
J gene: TRBJ1-3; V gene: TRBV19; clone size: NA; D gene: TRBD1; CDR3 DNA: TGTGCCAGTAGTCTAAGGACAGGCTTTGGAAACACCATATATTTT; CDR3 protein: CASSLRTGFGNTIYF
J gene: TRBJ1-5; V gene: TRBV20-1; clone size: NA; D gene: NA; CDR3 DNA: TGCAGTGCTAGTGATTACAATCAGCCCCAGCATTTT; CDR3 protein: CSASDYNQPQHF
J gene: TRBJ2-1; V gene: TRBV28; clone size: NA; D gene: TRBD2; CDR3 DNA: TGTGCCAGCAGTTCCCTAGCGGGGGGCTCCTACAATGAGCAGTTCTTC; CDR3 protein: CASSSLAGGSYNEQFF
J gene: TRBJ1-1; V gene: TRBV25-1; clone size: NA; D gene: NA; CDR3 DNA: TGTGCCAGCACCGACACAGGGTTGAAAACTTTCTTT; CDR3 protein: CASTDTGLKTFF
J gene: TRBJ1-3; V gene: TRBV11-2; clone size: NA; D gene: NA; CDR3 DNA: TGTGCCAGCAGCTTAGATCTGACAATTGGAAACACCATATATTTT; CDR3 protein: CASSLDLTIGNTIYF
J gene: TRBJ2-1; V gene: TRBV18; clone size: once; D gene: TRBD1; CDR3 DNA: TGTGCCAGCTCACCCGAGACAGGGGGCGCACCACATGAGCAGTTCTTC; CDR3 protein: CASSPETGGAPHEQFF
J gene: TRBJ1-2; V gene: TRBV29-1; clone size: NA; D gene: NA; CDR3 DNA: TGCAGCGTGCGGAATTATGGCTCCTATGGCTACACCTTC; CDR3 protein: CSVRNYGSYGYTF
J gene: TRBJ2-2; V gene: TRBV7-3; clone size: NA; D gene: NA; CDR3 DNA: TGTGCCAGCAGCTTTCTCGGGGAAGCTTCCGGGGAGCTGTTTTTT; CDR3 protein: CASSFLGEASGELFF
J gene: TRBJ1-2; V gene: TRBV2; clone size: few; D gene: TRBD1; CDR3 DNA: TGTGCCAGCAGCGGGACAGGGGGCGCCGGCTACACCTTC; CDR3 protein: CASSGTGGAGYTF
J gene: TRBJ1-6; V gene: TRBV4-3; clone size: NA; D gene: NA; CDR3 DNA: TGCGCCAGCAGCCAAACCCCGACGGTCGGAGGTGGTTCACCCCTCCACTTT; CDR3 protein: CASSQTPTVGGGSPLHF
J gene: TRBJ2-3; V gene: TRBV27; clone size: once; D gene: TRBD2; CDR3 DNA: TGTGCCAGCAGTTTGGGGACTAGCGGGGTTCCTAGCACAGATACGCAGTATTTT; CDR3 protein: CASSLGTSGVPSTDTQYF
J gene: TRBJ2-7; V gene: TRBV6-1; clone size: NA; D gene: TRBD1; CDR3 DNA: TGTGCCAGCAGTGTCGCGGGCGGGACAGGGGCTCCCTACGAGCAGTACTTC; CDR3 protein: CASSVAGGTGAPYEQYF
J gene: TRBJ2-5; V gene: TRBV7-9; clone size: NA; D gene: NA; CDR3 DNA: TGTGCCAGCAGCGTCTCGGGTCCGGGAGAGACCCAGTACTTC; CDR3 protein: CASSVSGPGETQYF
J gene: TRBJ2-1; V gene: TRBV9; clone size: NA; D gene: NA; CDR3 DNA: TGTGCCAGCAGCGTAGCTCCTCTCTCCTACAATGAGCAGTTCTTC; CDR3 protein: CASSVAPLSYNEQFF
J gene: TRBJ2-3; V gene: TRBV6-5; clone size: NA; D gene: TRBD2; CDR3 DNA: TGTGCCAGCAGTTACTCGGGACTAGCGGTCTCAGATACGCAGTATTTT; CDR3 protein: CASSYSGLAVSDTQYF
J gene: TRBJ1-1; V gene: TRBV15; clone size: NA; D gene: NA; CDR3 DNA: TGTGCCACCAGCAGAGATACAGGGCGGATCACTGAAGCTTTCTTT; CDR3 protein: CATSRDTGRITEAFF
J gene: TRBJ1-1; V gene: TRBV5-4; clone size: NA; D gene: NA; CDR3 DNA: TGTGCCAGCAGCTTACAGGGTGCCACTGAAGCTTTCTTT; CDR3 protein: CASSLQGATEAFF